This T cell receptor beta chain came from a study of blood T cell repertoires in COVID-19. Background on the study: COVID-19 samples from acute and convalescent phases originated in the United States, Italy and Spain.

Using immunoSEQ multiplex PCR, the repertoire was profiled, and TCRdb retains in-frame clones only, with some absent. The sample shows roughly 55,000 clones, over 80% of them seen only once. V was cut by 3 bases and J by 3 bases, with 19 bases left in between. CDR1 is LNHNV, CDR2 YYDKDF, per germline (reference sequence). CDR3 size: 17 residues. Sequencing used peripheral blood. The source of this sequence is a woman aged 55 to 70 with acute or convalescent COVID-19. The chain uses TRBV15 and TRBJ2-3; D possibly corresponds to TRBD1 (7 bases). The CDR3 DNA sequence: TGTGCCACCAGCAGGGACATCACAGGGGAGGTAACAGATACGCAGTATTTT. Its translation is CATSRDITGEVTDTQYF.